This TCR beta chain comes out of a study of shared clonotypes between healthy human individuals. About the research overall: Three plates were used per donor for CD4 naive, three for CD4 memory, two for CD8 naive and one for CD8 memory.

The assay was immunoSEQ multiplex PCR, and TCRdb's table has in-frame clones only and misses some. The table has 1,100,000 or so clones, 75% to 85% seen once. Whole-study findings and limits: Compared with clonotypes that all four donors shared, non-shared clonotypes had lower generation probabilities.

As regards this clone: Its antigen is not known.

Sequenced input: memory CD4+ T cells from PBMCs. Subset in this sample: CD45RA-negative fraction. The receptor comes from a man aged 18 to 30 in good health. Some clones in this sample may be carry-over from other donors' samples.

The DNA for the CDR3 is TGCGCCAGCAGCCAAGGCGACAGGGACACCGGGGAGCTGTTTTTT. This gives the protein CASSQGDRDTGELFF. The chain joins TRBV4-3 to TRBJ2-2; 7 bases map to TRBD1. In germline, CDR1 is LGHNA, CDR2 YSLEER. The CDR3 length is 15 residues. The junction had 2 bases not matched to a gene; V was cut back by 1 base and J by 3 bases.